These 25 T cell receptor beta chains were all obtained from the same sample, sequenced in a study of T cell changes during pregnancy in multiple sclerosis. Using immunoSEQ multiplex PCR, the repertoire was profiled, and TCRdb retains in-frame clones only, with some absent. The sample has 46,000 or so clones; around 95% are singletons. The specimen comprised CD8+ T cells from peripheral blood mononuclear cells, sampled after pregnancy. The source of these receptors is a female donor with multiple sclerosis, enrolled in a pregnancy study.

J is TRBJ2-1 and V is TRBV15; TRBD2 matches 14 bases. Germline-derived CDR1 and CDR2 are LNHNV and YYDKDF (reference sequence). Trimming at V came to 4 bases and at J to 2 bases, leaving 4 bases not matched to a gene. The CDR3 extends over 17 amino acids. The CDR3 DNA follows: TGTGCCACCAGCACCGGGACTAGCGGGAGCGCCTACAATGAGCAGTTCTTC. This gives the protein CATSTGTSGSAYNEQFF.

This rearrangement joins TRBV19 to TRBJ2-7; 9 bases align to TRBD1. CDR3 size: 15 residues. Germline V gene lookup returns CDR1 LNHDA and CDR2 SQIVND (reference sequence). V lost 3 bases to trimming and J lost 0 bases; unmatched junction nucleotides: 3. CDR3 residues: CASSIGTGISYEQYF. The CDR3 DNA follows: TGTGCCAGTAGTATCGGGACAGGGATCTCCTACGAGCAGTACTTC.

This chain joins TRBV7-2 and TRBJ1-3, with D possibly matching TRBD1 (6 bases). Germline loops: CDR1 SGHTA, CDR2 FQGNSA. The CDR3 extends over 14 amino acids. V lost 1 base and J 7 bases, leaving 11 bases between the germline ends. The CDR3 reads CASSLGWTANTIYF. The CDR3, as DNA: TGTGCCAGCAGCTTAGGATGGACAGCTAACACCATATATTTT. Together with reference TRBV7-2 and TRBJ1-3, the CDR3 gives the full variable domain: GAGVSQSPSNKVTEKGKDVELRCDPISGHTALYWYRQSLGQGLEFLIYFQGNSAPDKSGLPSDRFSAERTGGSVSTLTIQRTQQEDSAVYLCASSLGWTANTIYFGEGSWLTVV.

The rearrangement joins TRBV7-8 to TRBJ2-7; the match to TRBD2 covers 7 bases. The J segment lost 3 bases and the V segment lost 4 bases, leaving 12 bases of the junction unmatched. From germline, CDR1 is SGHVS and CDR2 FQNEAQ. The CDR3 is made up of 16 amino acids. CDR3 sequence: CASSSSEGRGIYEQYF. The CDR3 DNA is TGTGCCAGCAGCTCGTCCGAGGGGCGGGGGATCTACGAGCAGTACTTC.

This chain joins TRBV19 and TRBJ2-5, with D possibly TRBD1 on 7 matching bases. The CDR3 spans 23 residues. Trimming left V 6 bases short and J 3 bases short, with 41 bases between. CDR1 is LNHDA, CDR2 SQIVND, per germline (reference sequence). The CDR3 coding sequence is TGTGCCAGTAGGCTTCAGGGGGTGCCGGGGGTGCCACAGTCTGGAGAGTCGGAAGAGACCCAGTACTTC. As protein: CASRLQGVPGVPQSGESEETQYF.

This chain uses TRBV5-4 with TRBJ1-2; 9 bases map to TRBD1. The CDR3 has 15 amino acids. V lost 4 bases and J lost 4; bases outside the gene matches: 8. The germline V gene encodes CDR1 SGHNT and CDR2 YYREEE (reference sequence). The CDR3 sequence is CASSHPGQGPYGYTF. DNA of the CDR3: TGTGCCAGCAGCCACCCGGGACAGGGACCCTATGGCTACACCTTC.

This chain connects TRBV7-9 to TRBJ2-5; TRBD1 is a possible D gene (5 bases). CDR1 SEHNR and CDR2 FQNEAQ come from the germline V gene (reference sequence). The V gene lost 3 bases and the J gene lost 1 base, with 9 bases spanning the gap. The CDR3 contains 14 residues. In nucleotides, the CDR3 is TGTGCCAGCAGCTTCCCAGACAGCCAAGAGACCCAGTACTTC. This encodes CASSFPDSQETQYF.

J is TRBJ2-7 and V is TRBV27; possibly TRBD1 for D (6 bases). V dropped 3 bases and J dropped 3 bases, with 15 bases sitting between them. The CDR3 runs 15 residues. CDR1 is MNHEY and CDR2 is SMNVEV in the germline V gene (reference sequence). The CDR3 coding sequence is TGTGCCAGCAGTTTGAGGGGGAGTGGAGACTACGAGCAGTACTTC. Encoded protein: CASSLRGSGDYEQYF.

The CDR3 is CASRQGSWSSGNTIYF. The DNA for the CDR3 is TGTGCCAGCAGGCAAGGATCTTGGAGCTCTGGAAACACCATATATTTT. This rearrangement joins TRBV27 to TRBJ1-3, with D hard to call. Germline loops: CDR1 MNHEY, CDR2 SMNVEV (reference sequence). V lost 6 bases and J 0 bases, leaving 15 bases between the germline ends. The CDR3 totals 16 residues.

The chain combines TRBV7-9 with TRBJ2-1; possibly TRBD1 for D (6 bases). The germline CDR1 and CDR2 sequences are SEHNR and FQNEAQ (reference sequence). Deletions cut 5 bases from V and 5 bases from J, with 7 bases between. CDR3 size: 12 residues. The CDR3: CASSPGDNEQFF. CDR3 sequence (DNA): TGTGCCAGCAGCCCAGGGGACAATGAGCAGTTCTTC. The full variable domain, rest sourced from reference TRBV7-9 and TRBJ2-1, is DTGVSQNPRHKITKRGQNVTFRCDPISEHNRLYWYRQTLGQGPEFLTYFQNEAQLEKSRLLSDRFSAERPKGSFSTLEIQRTEQGDSAMYLCASSPGDNEQFFGPGTRLTVL.

This chain joins TRBV5-1 and TRBJ1-1; D is perhaps TRBD1 (5 bases). The CDR3 is 16 residues long. The V end lost 0 bases, the J end lost 1 base, and 13 bases lay between the germline ends. Germline values: CDR1 SGHRS, CDR2 YFSETQ. The CDR3 protein is CASSLGSAGPNTEAFF. DNA of the CDR3: TGCGCCAGCAGCTTGGGCAGCGCAGGGCCGAACACTGAAGCTTTCTTT.

The CDR3 spells CASSQHRNSNQPQHF. CDR3 DNA sequence: TGCGCCAGCAGCCAACACAGAAATAGCAATCAGCCCCAGCATTTT. The rearrangement uses TRBV4-1 and TRBJ1-5; D is ambiguous. The germline V gene encodes CDR1 MGHRA and CDR2 YSYEKL. The V gene lost 2 bases and the J gene lost 0 bases, with 8 bases spanning the gap. The CDR3 totals 15 residues.

By its share, this clone is medium-sized. J is TRBJ2-1 and V is TRBV7-6; a weak D match, TRBD1 (6 bases). Trimming cost V 3 bases and J 7 bases, with 19 bases left between them. The germline gives CDR1 SGHVS, CDR2 FNYEAQ. The CDR3 extends over 16 amino acids. The CDR3 bases are TGTGCCAGCAGCTTTTTGACAGGCGATTCGAGGAATGAGCAGTTCTTC. Its protein is CASSFLTGDSRNEQFF.

The chain is built from TRBV6-1 and TRBJ1-5; the match to TRBD1 covers 8 bases. Looked up from germline, CDR1 is MNHNS and CDR2 is SASEGT. The trim removed 4 bases at V and 5 bases at J, leaving 10 bases unmatched. The CDR3 runs to 16 residues. CDR3 sequence reads: CASSATSGRGHQPQHF. The CDR3 region has the DNA TGTGCCAGCAGTGCTACCTCAGGCAGGGGGCATCAGCCCCAGCATTTT.

The gene calls are TRBV4-1 and TRBJ2-3; possibly TRBD2 for D (6 bases). Trimming pared 0 bases from V and 2 bases from J, leaving 15 bases between. The CDR3 has 17 amino acids. Per the germline V gene, CDR1 is MGHRA and CDR2 is YSYEKL. The CDR3 nucleotides are TGCGCCAGCAGCCAAGATTTAGGCGCGGGAACCACAGATACGCAGTATTTT. Translation: CASSQDLGAGTTDTQYF.

The chain joins TRBV10-2 to TRBJ2-1, with a weak D call TRBD1 (6 bases). The CDR3 has 14 residues. Between the trimmed V and J ends, which lost 2 bases and 9 bases, there was a span of 14 bases. Germline V gives CDR1 WSHSY, CDR2 SAAADI. The CDR3 nucleotides are TGCGCCAGCAGTGAGGTCAGGGGATGGGCTGAGCAGTTCTTC. Translation: CASSEVRGWAEQFF.

The chain is built from TRBV4-1 and TRBJ1-1; D might be TRBD1 (5 bases). The CDR3 has 14 residues. Germline V gives CDR1 MGHRA, CDR2 YSYEKL. V gave up 2 bases and J gave up 5 bases, with 12 bases separating them. Here the CDR3 reads CASSQNRPGTEAFF. The CDR3 nucleotides read TGCGCCAGCAGCCAAAACCGCCCAGGGACTGAAGCTTTCTTT.

The V call is TRBV4-3, the J call TRBJ2-1; 10 positions agree with TRBD1. Germline V CDR1 and CDR2: LGHNA, YSLEER. The trim removed 1 base at V and 3 bases at J, leaving 0 bases unmatched. This CDR3 region has 15 residues. The CDR3 protein is CASSQGTGGYNEQFF. CDR3 DNA: TGCGCCAGCAGCCAAGGGACAGGGGGCTACAATGAGCAGTTCTTC.

J is TRBJ2-2 and V is TRBV19, with no clear D. V was cut by 5 bases and J by 4 bases, with 20 bases left in between. In germline, CDR1 is LNHDA, CDR2 SQIVND (reference sequence). CDR3 length: 17 amino acids. The CDR3 region is CASSPPESTDLTGELFF. CDR3 nucleotides: TGTGCCAGTAGTCCTCCGGAGAGTACCGACCTCACCGGGGAGCTGTTTTTT.

This rearrangement joins TRBV11-2 to TRBJ2-7, with 9 bases identical to TRBD2. Germline-derived CDR1 and CDR2 are SGHAT and FQNNGV. The CDR3 covers 13 residues. V lost 5 bases to trimming and J lost 6 bases; unmatched junction nucleotides: 5. The CDR3 protein is CASSLGLAPEQYF. The CDR3 nucleotides read TGTGCCAGCAGCCTGGGACTAGCACCCGAGCAGTACTTC.

J is TRBJ2-3 and V is TRBV6-6; 7 bases map to TRBD1. The CDR3 spans 15 residues. Losses at the gene ends were 6 bases for V and 6 bases for J; bases not matched to a gene: 12. Germline V gene sequence: CDR1 MNHNY, CDR2 SVGAGI (reference sequence). As DNA, the CDR3 is TGTGCCAGCAGCCGCCCAGGGGGTAGGGTTGATACGCAGTATTTT. Its protein product is CASSRPGGRVDTQYF.

The chain combines TRBV19 with TRBJ2-5; D might be TRBD2 (5 bases). This CDR3 has 16 amino acids. The ends were cut back, 4 bases at V and 5 bases at J, with 20 bases in the middle. Germline values: CDR1 LNHDA, CDR2 SQIVND (reference sequence). CDR3 sequence: CASSTGSGFLRETQYF. CDR3 in DNA: TGTGCCAGTAGTACCGGGTCGGGGTTCCTTCGGGAGACCCAGTACTTC.

The chain has TRBV7-9 and TRBJ2-7; TRBD2 agrees at 11 bases. The germline V gene encodes CDR1 SEHNR and CDR2 FQNEAQ (reference sequence). The CDR3 extends over 16 amino acids. V dropped 1 base and J dropped 3; count of bases not matched to a gene: 5. Here the CDR3 reads CASSLVSGRVGYEQYF. DNA of the CDR3: TGTGCCAGCAGCTTAGTTAGCGGGAGGGTCGGCTACGAGCAGTACTTC.

The J gene is TRBJ1-1, the V gene TRBV7-6; the match to TRBD1 covers 8 bases. The germline CDR1 and CDR2 sequences are SGHVS and FNYEAQ. CDR3 length: 14 residues. J lost 3 bases, V lost 5 bases, and 5 bases had no gene match. The chain's CDR3 is CASSPKQGDTEAFF. The CDR3 DNA reads as TGTGCCAGCAGCCCCAAACAGGGGGACACTGAAGCTTTCTTT.

V is TRBV27 and J is TRBJ2-2; 12 positions agree with TRBD2. Trimming removed 5 bases from V and 4 bases from J; junction bases left unmatched: 2. Germline CDR1 MNHEY, CDR2 SMNVEV (reference sequence). The length of the CDR3 is 15 residues. CDR3 region: CASSPSGRGTGELFF. CDR3 coding DNA: TGTGCCAGCAGTCCTAGCGGGAGGGGCACCGGGGAGCTGTTTTTT.